Listed here are 8 T cell receptor beta chains from one sample, sequenced in a study of blood T cell repertoires in COVID-19. Produced via immunoSEQ multiplex PCR; TCRdb's table is partial and in-frame only. The data contain some 130,000 clones, 60% to 80% of them singletons. The sample comprised peripheral blood. These receptors came from a man in his fifties or sixties who had recovered from COVID-19.

The chain recombines TRBV7-9 with TRBJ1-4, with 7 nucleotides matching TRBD1. Germline V lookup: CDR1 SEHNR, CDR2 FQNEAQ (reference sequence). V dropped 5 bases and J dropped 7; count of bases not matched to a gene: 7. The CDR3 covers 14 residues. CDR3 bases: TGTGCCAGCAGCCCTACAGGGGTCGGTGAAAAACTGTTTTTT. This encodes CASSPTGVGEKLFF.

The V gene is TRBV9, the J gene TRBJ1-4, with 8 bases aligning to TRBD1. The CDR3 contains 14 residues. Germline assignment: CDR1 SGDLS and CDR2 YYNGEE. With V trimmed by 4 bases and J by 8 bases, 7 bases remained unmatched. The CDR3 region has the DNA TGTGCCAGCAGCTTGGACAGGGAGGGGGAAAAACTGTTTTTT. This codes for CASSLDREGEKLFF. Drawing the rest from reference TRBV9 and TRBJ1-4, the complete variable domain is DSGVTQTPKHLITATGQRVTLRCSPRSGDLSVYWYQQSLDQGLQFLIQYYNGEERAKGNILERFSAQQFPDLHSELNLSSLELGDSALYFCASSLDREGEKLFFGSGTQLSVL.

This clone was detected only once. Distinct nucleotide sequences in the sample also encode this CDR3. The genes are TRBV3-1 (or the pseudogene TRBV3-2) and TRBJ1-6, with a possible D match to TRBD1 (5 bases). V was cut by 0 bases and J by 10 bases, with 13 bases left in between. Germline CDR1 is LGHDT and CDR2 is YNNKEL (reference sequence). The CDR3 is 15 amino acids. CDR3 loop: CASSQDGRGNSPLHF. For the CDR3, the DNA is TGTGCCAGCAGCCAAGATGGGAGGGGCAACTCACCCCTCCACTTT.

With respect to this clone: The same CDR3 is also encoded by other DNA sequences in this sample. This chain connects TRBV18 to TRBJ1-1; no clear D gene. V was pared by 2 bases and J by 1 base, with 5 bases between. This CDR3 region has 13 residues. CDR1 KGHSH and CDR2 LQKENI come from the germline V gene. The CDR3 loop is CASSPAENTEAFF. CDR3 DNA sequence: TGTGCCAGCTCACCAGCGGAGAACACTGAAGCTTTCTTT.

This sequence joins TRBV19 and TRBJ2-2; 11 bases are shared with TRBD2. This CDR3 has 18 residues. V gave up 6 bases and J gave up 2 bases; unmatched junction bases: 11. Germline-derived CDR1 and CDR2 are LNHDA and SQIVND (reference sequence). CDR3 amino acids: CASSPITSGSSNTGELFF. In nucleotides, the CDR3 is TGTGCCAGTAGCCCCATAACTAGCGGGAGTTCAAACACCGGGGAGCTGTTTTTT.

The rearrangement links TRBV6-5 to TRBJ2-7; possible D gene TRBD1, 6 bases. The germline CDR1 and CDR2 sequences are MNHEY and SVGAGI. The V end lost 2 bases, the J end lost 0 bases, and 14 bases lay between the germline ends. CDR3 length: 16 amino acids. The CDR3 protein is CASSYTGTHSSYEQYF. DNA of the CDR3: TGTGCCAGCAGTTACACTGGGACACACAGCTCCTACGAGCAGTACTTC.

This chain joins TRBV7-2 and TRBJ1-1; possibly TRBD1 for D (6 bases). The V end was cut by 5 bases, the J end by 4 bases, with 17 bases between. CDR1 and CDR2 from the germline V gene are SGHTA and FQGNSA. The CDR3 sequence is 15 residues long. CDR3 region: CASSGLSARGTEAFF. Here the CDR3 DNA reads TGTGCCAGCAGCGGATTGTCGGCCAGGGGCACTGAAGCTTTCTTT.

The chain couples TRBV28 to TRBJ1-5; 7 bases map to TRBD1. V shed 6 bases, J shed 0 bases, and the junction held 8 bases outside the gene matches. The germline CDR1 and CDR2 sequences are MDHEN and SYDVKM. The CDR3 spans 16 residues. The CDR3 loop is CASRLGTDYSNQPQHF. CDR3 in DNA: TGTGCCAGCAGGTTAGGGACAGATTATAGCAATCAGCCCCAGCATTTT.